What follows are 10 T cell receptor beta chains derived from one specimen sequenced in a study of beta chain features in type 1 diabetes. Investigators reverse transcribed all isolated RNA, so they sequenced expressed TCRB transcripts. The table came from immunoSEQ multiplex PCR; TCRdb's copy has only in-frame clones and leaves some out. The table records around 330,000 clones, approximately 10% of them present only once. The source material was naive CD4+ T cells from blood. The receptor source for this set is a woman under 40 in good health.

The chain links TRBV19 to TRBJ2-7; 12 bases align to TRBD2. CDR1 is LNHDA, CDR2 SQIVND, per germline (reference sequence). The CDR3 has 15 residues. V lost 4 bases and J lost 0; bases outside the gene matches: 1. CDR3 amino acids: CASSKTSGSSYEQYF. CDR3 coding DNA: TGTGCCAGTAGTAAGACTAGCGGGAGCTCCTACGAGCAGTACTTC.

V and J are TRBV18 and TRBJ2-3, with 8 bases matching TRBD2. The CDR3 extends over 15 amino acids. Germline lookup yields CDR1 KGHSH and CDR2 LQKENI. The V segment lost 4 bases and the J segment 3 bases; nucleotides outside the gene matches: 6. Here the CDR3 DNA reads TGTGCCAGCTCACGACAGCGGGAGTTGACAGATACGCAGTATTTT. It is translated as CASSRQRELTDTQYF.

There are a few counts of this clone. Here the CDR3 DNA reads TGTGCCAGCAGCTCAAAACTAGCGGGGAGATTCGGTGAGCAGTTCTTC. It specifies CASSSKLAGRFGEQFF. The chain joins TRBV11-3 to TRBJ2-1; 10 nucleotides line up with TRBD2. This CDR3 comprises 16 residues. Germline V lookup: CDR1 SGHNT, CDR2 YENEEA. Losses at the gene ends were 4 bases for V and 9 bases for J; bases not matched to a gene: 12.

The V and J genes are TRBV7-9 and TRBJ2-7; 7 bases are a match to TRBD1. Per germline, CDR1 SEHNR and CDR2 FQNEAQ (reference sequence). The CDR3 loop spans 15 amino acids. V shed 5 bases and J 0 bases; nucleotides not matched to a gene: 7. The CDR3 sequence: CASSARTGFSYEQYF. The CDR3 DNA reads TGTGCCAGCAGCGCACGGACAGGATTCTCCTACGAGCAGTACTTC.

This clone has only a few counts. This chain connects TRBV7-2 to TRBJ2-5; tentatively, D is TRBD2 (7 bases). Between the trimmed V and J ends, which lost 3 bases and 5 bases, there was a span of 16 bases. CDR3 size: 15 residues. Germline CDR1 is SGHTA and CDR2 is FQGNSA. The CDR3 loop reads CASSFGTTGIETQYF. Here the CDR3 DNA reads TGTGCCAGCAGCTTTGGGACTACAGGGATCGAGACCCAGTACTTC.

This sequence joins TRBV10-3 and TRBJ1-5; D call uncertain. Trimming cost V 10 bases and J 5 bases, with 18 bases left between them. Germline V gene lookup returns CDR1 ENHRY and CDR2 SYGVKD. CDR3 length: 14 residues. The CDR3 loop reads CATRASTEYQPQHF. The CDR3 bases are TGTGCCACCAGAGCTTCTACAGAGTATCAGCCCCAGCATTTT.

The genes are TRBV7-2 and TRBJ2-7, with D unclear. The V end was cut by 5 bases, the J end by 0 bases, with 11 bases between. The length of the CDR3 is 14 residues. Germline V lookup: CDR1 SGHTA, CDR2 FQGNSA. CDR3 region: CASSPTVSSYEQYF. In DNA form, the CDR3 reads TGTGCCAGCAGCCCCACGGTGAGCTCCTACGAGCAGTACTTC. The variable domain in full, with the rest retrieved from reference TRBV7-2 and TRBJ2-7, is GAGVSQSPSNKVTEKGKDVELRCDPISGHTALYWYRQSLGQGLEFLIYFQGNSAPDKSGLPSDRFSAERTGGSVSTLTIQRTQQEDSAVYLCASSPTVSSYEQYFGPGTRLTVT.

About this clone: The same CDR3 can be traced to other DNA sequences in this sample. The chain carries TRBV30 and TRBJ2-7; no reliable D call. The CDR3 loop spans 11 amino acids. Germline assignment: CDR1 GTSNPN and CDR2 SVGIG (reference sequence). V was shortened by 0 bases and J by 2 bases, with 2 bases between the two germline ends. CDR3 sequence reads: CAWSVAYEQYF. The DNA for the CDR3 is TGTGCCTGGAGTGTCGCCTACGAGCAGTACTTC.

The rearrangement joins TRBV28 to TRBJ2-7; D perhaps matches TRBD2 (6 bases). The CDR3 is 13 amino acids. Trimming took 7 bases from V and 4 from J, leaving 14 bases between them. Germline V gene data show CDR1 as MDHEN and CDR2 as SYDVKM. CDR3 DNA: TGTGCCAGCACCGGGGGTGTAATATACGAGCAGTACTTC. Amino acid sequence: CASTGGVIYEQYF.

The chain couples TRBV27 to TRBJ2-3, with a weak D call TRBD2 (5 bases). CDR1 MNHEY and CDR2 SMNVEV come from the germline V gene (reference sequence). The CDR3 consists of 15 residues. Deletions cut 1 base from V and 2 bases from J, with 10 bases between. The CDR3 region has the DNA TGTGCCAGCAGTTTATACTACGGGAACACAGATACGCAGTATTTT. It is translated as CASSLYYGNTDTQYF.